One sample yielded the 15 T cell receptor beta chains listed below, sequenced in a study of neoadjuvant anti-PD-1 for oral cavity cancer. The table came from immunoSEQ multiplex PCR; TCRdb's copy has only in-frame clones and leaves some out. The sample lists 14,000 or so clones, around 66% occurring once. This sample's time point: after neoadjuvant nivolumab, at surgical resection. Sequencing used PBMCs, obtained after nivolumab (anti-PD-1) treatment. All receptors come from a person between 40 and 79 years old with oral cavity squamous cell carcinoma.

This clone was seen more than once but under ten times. CDR3 in amino acids: CASTLNNQPQHF. CDR3 in DNA: TGTGCCAGCACCTTGAATAATCAGCCCCAGCATTTT. This chain uses TRBV28 with TRBJ1-5; D unclear. The germline V gene encodes CDR1 MDHEN and CDR2 SYDVKM. The CDR3 spans 12 residues. The V end lost 7 bases, the J end lost 4 bases, and 8 bases lay between the germline ends.

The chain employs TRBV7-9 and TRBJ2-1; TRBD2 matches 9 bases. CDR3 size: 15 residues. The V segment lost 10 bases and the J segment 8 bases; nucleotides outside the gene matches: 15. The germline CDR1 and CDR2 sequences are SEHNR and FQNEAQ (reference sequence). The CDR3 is CATGPVAGVGDEQFF. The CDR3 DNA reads TGTGCCACCGGGCCCGTAGCGGGAGTGGGGGATGAGCAGTTCTTC. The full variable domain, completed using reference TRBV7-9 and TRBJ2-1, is DTGVSQNPRHKITKRGQNVTFRCDPISEHNRLYWYRQTLGQGPEFLTYFQNEAQLEKSRLLSDRFSAERPKGSFSTLEIQRTEQGDSAMYLCATGPVAGVGDEQFFGPGTRLTVL.

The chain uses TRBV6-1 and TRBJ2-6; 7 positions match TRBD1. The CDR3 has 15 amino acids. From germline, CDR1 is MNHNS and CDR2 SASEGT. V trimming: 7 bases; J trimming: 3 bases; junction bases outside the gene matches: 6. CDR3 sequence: CASKTGAGGANVLTF. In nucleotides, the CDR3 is TGTGCCAGCAAAACAGGGGCGGGTGGGGCCAACGTCCTGACTTTC.

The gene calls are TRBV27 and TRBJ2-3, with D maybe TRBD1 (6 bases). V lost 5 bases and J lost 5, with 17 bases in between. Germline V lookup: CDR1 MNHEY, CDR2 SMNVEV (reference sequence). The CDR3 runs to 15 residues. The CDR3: CASSLARDIQDTQYF. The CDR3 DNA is TGTGCCAGCAGTCTCGCCCGGGACATCCAAGATACGCAGTATTTT.

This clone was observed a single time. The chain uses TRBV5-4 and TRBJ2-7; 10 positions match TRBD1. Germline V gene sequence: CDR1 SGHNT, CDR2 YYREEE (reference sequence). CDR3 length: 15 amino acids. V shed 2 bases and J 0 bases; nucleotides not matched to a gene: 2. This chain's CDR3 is CASSFRDRGSYEQYF. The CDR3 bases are TGTGCCAGCAGCTTCCGGGACAGGGGCTCCTACGAGCAGTACTTC.

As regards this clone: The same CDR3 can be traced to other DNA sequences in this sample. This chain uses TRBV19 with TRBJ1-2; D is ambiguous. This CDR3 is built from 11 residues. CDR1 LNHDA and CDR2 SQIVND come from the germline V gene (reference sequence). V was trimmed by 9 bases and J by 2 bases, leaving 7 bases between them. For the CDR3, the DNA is TGTGCCAGCTCTAGGAACTATGGCTACACCTTC. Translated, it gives CASSRNYGYTF.

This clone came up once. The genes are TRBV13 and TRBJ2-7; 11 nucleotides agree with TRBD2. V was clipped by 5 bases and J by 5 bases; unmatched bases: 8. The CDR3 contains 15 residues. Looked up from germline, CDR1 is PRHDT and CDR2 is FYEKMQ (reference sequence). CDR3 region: CASSILAGERNEQYF. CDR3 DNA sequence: TGTGCCAGCAGCATACTAGCGGGAGAGAGGAACGAGCAGTACTTC.

The CDR3 sequence: CASSTRQGSNEQYF. CDR3 coding DNA: TGTGCCAGCAGTACGCGTCAGGGTTCGAACGAGCAGTACTTC. V usage is TRBV6-6 and J usage is TRBJ2-7, with D tentatively TRBD1 (5 bases). The CDR3 loop spans 14 amino acids. Germline V gene data show CDR1 as MNHNY and CDR2 as SVGAGI (reference sequence). Between the trimmed V and J ends, which lost 5 bases and 5 bases, there was a span of 16 bases.

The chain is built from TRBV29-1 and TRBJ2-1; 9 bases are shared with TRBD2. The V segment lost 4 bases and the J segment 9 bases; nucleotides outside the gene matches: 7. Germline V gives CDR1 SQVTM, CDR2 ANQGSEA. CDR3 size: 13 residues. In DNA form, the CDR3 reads TGCAGCGTTGTGGCTAGCGGGAAGTTTGAGCAGTTCTTC. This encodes CSVVASGKFEQFF.

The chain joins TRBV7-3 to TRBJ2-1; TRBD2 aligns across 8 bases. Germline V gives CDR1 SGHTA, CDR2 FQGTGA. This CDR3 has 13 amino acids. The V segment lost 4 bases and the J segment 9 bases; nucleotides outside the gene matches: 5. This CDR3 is CASSYGTRGEQFF. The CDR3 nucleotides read TGTGCCAGCAGCTACGGGACTAGAGGTGAGCAGTTCTTC.

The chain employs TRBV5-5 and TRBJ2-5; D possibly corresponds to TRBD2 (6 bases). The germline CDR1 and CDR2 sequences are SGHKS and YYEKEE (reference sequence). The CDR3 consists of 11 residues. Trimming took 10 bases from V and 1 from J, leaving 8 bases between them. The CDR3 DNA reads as TGTGCCGGAGGGCTCCAAGAGACCCAGTACTTC. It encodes CAGGLQETQYF.

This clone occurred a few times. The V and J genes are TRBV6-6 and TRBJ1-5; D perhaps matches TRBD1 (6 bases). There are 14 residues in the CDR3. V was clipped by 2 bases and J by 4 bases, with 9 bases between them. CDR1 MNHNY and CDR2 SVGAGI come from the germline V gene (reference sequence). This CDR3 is CASSYATGNQPQHF. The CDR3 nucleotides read TGTGCCAGCAGTTACGCAACAGGGAATCAGCCCCAGCATTTT.

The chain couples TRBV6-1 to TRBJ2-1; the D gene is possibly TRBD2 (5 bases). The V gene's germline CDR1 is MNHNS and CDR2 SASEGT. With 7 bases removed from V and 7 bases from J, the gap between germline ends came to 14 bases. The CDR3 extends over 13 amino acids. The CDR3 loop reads CASTGSGLNEQFF. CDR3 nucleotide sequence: TGTGCCAGCACTGGGTCGGGGTTGAATGAGCAGTTCTTC.

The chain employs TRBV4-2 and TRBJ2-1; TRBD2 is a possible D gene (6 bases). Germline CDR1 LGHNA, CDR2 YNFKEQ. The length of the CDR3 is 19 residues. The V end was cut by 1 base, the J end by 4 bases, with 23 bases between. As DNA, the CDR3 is TGTGCCAGCAGCCAAGGGACGACCGGGAGAGTTGGCCCATACAATGAGCAGTTCTTC. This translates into CASSQGTTGRVGPYNEQFF.

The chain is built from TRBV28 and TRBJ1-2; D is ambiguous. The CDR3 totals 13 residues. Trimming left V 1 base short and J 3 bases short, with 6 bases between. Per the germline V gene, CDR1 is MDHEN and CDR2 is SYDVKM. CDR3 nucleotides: TGTGCCAGCAGTTTATCAGAGGACTATGGCTACACCTTC. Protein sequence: CASSLSEDYGYTF.